This T cell receptor beta chain was captured in a study of neurological immune-mediated disorders (dated by TCRdb to the late 2010s). In terms of the full investigation: The study compared peripheral blood TCR-beta repertoires of HTLV-I-associated myelopathy (HAM/TSP) patients, multiple sclerosis patients and healthy controls using UMI-based sequencing. The cohort was made up of 68 subjects, consisting of some 14 HAM/TSP patients, about 35 multiple sclerosis patients and 20 healthy controls. The 100 to 110 TCR-beta libraries covered PBMC samples along with longitudinal samples, technical triplicates, and paired sorted CD4+ and CD8+ T-cell subsets. General conclusions and limits of the study: The highest TCR clonal expansion was observed in HAM/TSP patients, whereas the lowest was observed in MS patients, even when compared with healthy controls. No identical CDR3 amino acid sequences were found to be shared among expanded clones across subjects, suggesting that TCR-beta repertoires were private in all groups.

To synthesize cDNA, template-switch 5'RACE was performed with a primer carrying a 10-nucleotide random unique molecular identifier so that each TCR transcript was tagged. Every sequencing run yielded over 200 million TCR-beta sequences covering 15-18 subjects. Total RNA was extracted with the RNeasy kit. The KAPA Real-time Library Amplification kit was used to amplify TCR-beta VDJ regions with primers for the TCR constant region and the 5'RACE anchor. Sample indexes and Illumina adaptors were added in a first PCR, after which library yield was increased in a second PCR. After Ampure bead purification, the TCR product of roughly 650 bp was size-selected on a 2% E-gel SizeSelection system. Before pooling, libraries had their quality checked on a Bioanalyzer, their concentration measured with Qubit, and their quantity determined with the Kapa Library Quantification kit. An Illumina HiSeq 2500 was used to sequence the libraries paired-end at 2 x 150 bp. To increase sequence diversity, about 23-30% phiX was spiked into each library pool. Turning to the authors' computational methods: Quality-filtered reads were processed with the UMI-based MiGEC pipeline, and over 90% of raw TCR sequences were removed by the MiGEC pipeline during error correction. IMGT germline references were used for aligning VDJ genes, and each clonotype was defined as a unique CDR3 amino acid sequence together with its V-J genes. Clonal expansion, Shannon diversity and CDR3 relatedness were evaluated with VDJtools (CalcPairwiseDistances, ClusterSamples), while phylogenetic trees were built in CLCbio workbench. Clones with at least 8 unique UMIs were defined as expanded, with this threshold being based on coefficient-of-variation modelling across technical triplicates. TCRdb's own reprocessing of the public reads used fastp at Q25 and MiXCR and kept productive beta chains. Rows with a matching CDR3 protein are joined into one entry that keeps the most common DNA and genes. These V and J calls rely on TCRdb rather than the paper's analysis. The sample profile shows 50,000 or so distinct CDR3 sequences; 11% of them were found once. The ten largest make up 1.5% to 2% of the sample.

The healthy controls were volunteers from blood banks in Maryland, USA. For the unsorted PBMC libraries, 2 million PBMCs were stored in RNAlater at -80 degrees C until RNA extraction and were used to generate the libraries. Peripheral blood was subjected to Ficoll-Hypaque density gradient centrifugation to isolate PBMCs, which were then cryopreserved in liquid nitrogen. CDR1 and CDR2 (MDHEN, SYDVKM) derive from the germline V gene. Deletion took 7 bases off V and 0 bases off J, with a span of 7 bases between the germline ends. The CDR3, cysteine through phenylalanine, is 14 amino acids long. CDR3 DNA only is kept here, 42 bases in frame from base 1. The sample holds many counts of this clonotype. The antigen it binds to is not known. Per-base quality was not reported, and no clone a single base away is much larger than it.

The V gene is TRBV28 and the J gene is TRBJ2-6, with no D gene named confidently. Sequenced material: PBMCs. The clonotype originates from a man aged 60 to 69 in good health. The nucleotides read TGTGCCAGCACCCATAGCTCTGGGGCCAACGTCCTGACTTTC. Its coded protein is CASTHSSGANVLTF.